This TCR beta chain was identified during a study of a mutant IDH1 vaccine in newly diagnosed glioma. Study at large: Patients got their first vaccination 4-6 weeks after radiotherapy alone, or with temozolomide cycles.

TCRdb keeps only in-frame clones here, not all; method: immunoSEQ multiplex PCR. The top ten hold 1.4% of the sample, which has tens of thousands of clones, around 86% seen once. As to this clone: Its target is unknown.

Time point reported: week 23, last vaccination. Each dose of the vaccine consisted of 300 ug of mutant IDH1 20-mer peptide, with topical imiquimod. The receptor comes from a man aged 35 to 55 with glioma. This specimen consisted of PBMCs, obtained from a glioma patient whose treatment included an IDH1 peptide vaccine.

CDR3 in amino acids: CATGQSTYEQYF. CDR3 nucleotides: TGTGCCACCGGACAGTCTACCTACGAGCAGTACTTC. The chain uses TRBV15 and TRBJ2-7; D might be TRBD1 (6 bases). The CDR3 has 12 residues. V was pared by 8 bases and J by 2 bases, with 10 bases between. Germline V lookup: CDR1 LNHNV, CDR2 YYDKDF (reference sequence).